The present TCR beta chain was sequenced within a study of CD8 T cells in Susac syndrome. Germline assignment: CDR1 KGHSH and CDR2 LQKENI. Trimming removed 2 bases from V and 0 bases from J, with 16 bases in between. The CDR3 loop spans 17 amino acids. cDNA came from around 0.54 to 1 ug RNA primed by random hexamers. TCRdb passed the immunoSEQ multiplex PCR reads through MiXCR, listing each CDR3 protein once. The table lists fewer than 200,000 distinct CDR3 sequences, 90% to 95% of them singletons. Material: CD4+ T cells from PBMCs. V usage is TRBV18 and J usage is TRBJ1-1; the D gene is possibly TRBD1 (6 bases). This clonotype was sampled from a human donor with Susac syndrome. The CDR3: CASSPSRQDLMNTEAFF. In nucleotides, the CDR3 is TGTGCCAGCTCACCATCTAGACAGGACCTGATGAACACTGAAGCTTTCTTT.